These T cell receptor beta chains were read from a single sample in a study of T cell changes during pregnancy in multiple sclerosis. Here immunoSEQ multiplex PCR was the method, and the copy in TCRdb shows in-frame clones only, minus some. The sample lists about 110,000 clones; 90% to 95% were seen once. Sample: peripheral blood, taken in the third trimester of pregnancy. The receptors were sampled from a female donor with multiple sclerosis, enrolled in a pregnancy study. Each CDR3 is given with its conserved first and last residue. A D gene is named only where the DNA matches it firmly. Not all rows give a size; the values are once, few, many and, for expanded clones, a class.

TRBV7-2	NA	TRBJ2-1	NA	TGTGCCAGCAGCTTTAATGGGGCGAGGGAGCAGTTCTTC	CASSFNGAREQFF
TRBV27	NA	TRBJ1-1	NA	TGTGCCAGCAGTGTTCGGGAGGGGTTTGAAGCTTTCTTT	CASSVREGFEAFF
TRBV19	NA	TRBJ1-2	NA	TGTGCCAGTAGTATAAGTCGGGGTGAAGGCTACACCTTC	CASSISRGEGYTF
TRBV19	TRBD1	TRBJ2-7	NA	TGTGCCAGTAGTATAACAAGGACAGGGGGCGCCGAGCAGTACTTC	CASSITRTGGAEQYF
TRBV2	NA	TRBJ1-3	NA	TGTGCCAGCAGTGAGTTACAGCCTGGAAACACCATATATTTT	CASSELQPGNTIYF
TRBV13	TRBD1	TRBJ2-6	NA	TGTGCCAGCAGCTTAAGACAGGGGGCTGGGGCCAACGTCCTGACTTTC	CASSLRQGAGANVLTF
TRBV5-1	NA	TRBJ1-6	NA	TGCGCCAGCAGCTTGGGGCAGGGGAGTAATTCACCCCTCCACTTT	CASSLGQGSNSPLHF
TRBV4-1	NA	TRBJ1-5	NA	TGCGCCAGCAGCCAAGGAGGGGGGGGTGGGGACGAGCCCCAGCATTTT	CASSQGGGGGDEPQHF
TRBV6-5	NA	TRBJ1-1	NA	TGTGCCAGCAGTTACTCCGGGGAAACGAGCACTGAAGCTTTCTTT	CASSYSGETSTEAFF
TRBV2	NA	TRBJ2-2	NA	TGTGCCAGCACCAAAGGGGCCACCGGGGAGCTGTTTTTT	CASTKGATGELFF
TRBV28	NA	TRBJ1-2	NA	TGTGCCAGCAGTTTAGGAGGGGCGCGCTATGGCTACACCTTC	CASSLGGARYGYTF
TRBV5-1	NA	TRBJ1-1	NA	TGCGCCAGCAGCTTGGGTTTACAGGACGCTGTGACGAACACTGAAGCTTTCTTT	CASSLGLQDAVTNTEAFF
TRBV6-5	NA	TRBJ2-2	NA	TGTGCCAGCAGGCCCGGGAGGAACACCGGGGAGCTGTTTTTT	CASRPGRNTGELFF
TRBV19	NA	TRBJ1-5	once	TGTGCCAGTAATACCTTGACGGGGAGCAATCAGCCCCAGCATTTT	CASNTLTGSNQPQHF
TRBV6-1	NA	TRBJ2-7	NA	TGTGCCAGCAGTTATCTCAGGGGGGCCTACGAGCAGTACTTC	CASSYLRGAYEQYF
TRBV6-1	TRBD1	TRBJ2-7	NA	TGTGCCAGCAGGGGGACAGGGTTCGCTTTCGACGAGCAGTACTTC	CASRGTGFAFDEQYF
TRBV5-4	NA	TRBJ1-2	NA	TGTGCCAGCAGCGCACCCCGGGGAGAAGGCTATGGCTACACCTTC	CASSAPRGEGYGYTF
TRBV7-8	TRBD2	TRBJ2-1	NA	TGTGCCAGCAGCTTAGCGAACGGGACTAGCGGGAGGGCCTTATGGTACAATGAGCAGTTCTTC	CASSLANGTSGRALWYNEQFF
TRBV4-1	NA	TRBJ1-6	NA	TGCGCCAGCAGCCAAAGTATGGCCTCCTATAATTCACCCCTCCACTTT	CASSQSMASYNSPLHF
TRBV4-2	TRBD2	TRBJ2-1	NA	TGTGCCAGCAGCCAAGCCGGGACTAGCGGATACAATGAGCAGTTCTTC	CASSQAGTSGYNEQFF
TRBV18	NA	TRBJ1-3	once	TGTGCCAGCTCACCGGGGACATCTTCCTCTGGAAACACCATATATTTT	CASSPGTSSSGNTIYF
TRBV2	NA	TRBJ2-7	NA	TGTGCCAGCTCCCGCAGCGAGCAGTACTTC	CASSRSEQYF
TRBV5-4	NA	TRBJ1-3	NA	TGTGCCAGCAGCTCCCCGTTGACAGGCTCTGGAAACACCATATATTTT	CASSSPLTGSGNTIYF
TRBV18	NA	TRBJ1-1	NA	TGTGCCAGCTCACCATCACAGGGTGGGACTGAAGCTTTCTTT	CASSPSQGGTEAFF
TRBV5-1	NA	TRBJ1-1	NA	TGCGCCAGCAGAGGCACAGTTATCACTGAAGCTTTCTTT	CASRGTVITEAFF
TRBV15	NA	TRBJ1-5	NA	TGTGCCACCAGCAGAGATCGGGCCAGGGGCCGGCAGCCCCAGCATTTT	CATSRDRARGRQPQHF
TRBV28	NA	TRBJ1-5	NA	TGTGCCAGCAGCATAGGACGGGGGAATCAGCCCCAGCATTTT	CASSIGRGNQPQHF
TRBV30	TRBD1	TRBJ1-2	NA	TGTGCCTGGAGTGTACAGGGGGCCGGTGGCTACACCTTC	CAWSVQGAGGYTF
TRBV18	TRBD1	TRBJ2-7	NA	TGTGCCAGCTCACCACTCTCCGGGACAGGGGCCCGGGAGCAGTACTTC	CASSPLSGTGAREQYF
TRBV25-1	TRBD2	TRBJ2-3	NA	TGTGCCAGCAGTGGGGCGTCGGGGGGGCTAACAGATACGCAGTATTTT	CASSGASGGLTDTQYF
TRBV29-1	TRBD1	TRBJ1-2	NA	TGCAGCGTCGCTGGACAGGGACTTACTAACTATGGCTACACCTTC	CSVAGQGLTNYGYTF
TRBV5-6	TRBD1	TRBJ1-4	NA	TGTGCCAGCAGAACAAAGGGGGCGCGAGTCGCAACTAATGAAAAACTGTTTTTT	CASRTKGARVATNEKLFF
TRBV7-8	TRBD2	TRBJ2-3	NA	TGTGCCAGCAGCCAGAGCGGGGGCTTAATCCTGGGCACAGATACGCAGTATTTT	CASSQSGGLILGTDTQYF
TRBV13	NA	TRBJ1-3	NA	TGTGCCAGCAGCTTCACCAATCGGGAAAACACCATATATTTT	CASSFTNRENTIYF
TRBV10-2	NA	TRBJ1-1	NA	TGCGCCAGCTGGGTCGGGAAGTCGAACACTGAAGCTTTCTTT	CASWVGKSNTEAFF
TRBV5-1	NA	TRBJ2-1	NA	TGCGCCAGCAGCTGGGACTCCCTCTCAGAGCAGTTCTTC	CASSWDSLSEQFF
TRBV29-1	NA	TRBJ1-3	NA	TGCAGCGTTGAAGAGGGAGACACCATATATTTT	CSVEEGDTIYF
TRBV5-6	NA	TRBJ1-5	many	TGTGCCAGCAGCTTGGGAGGGCGGCCCCAGCATTTT	CASSLGGRPQHF
TRBV10-3	TRBD1	TRBJ2-7	NA	TGTGCCATCAACAGCCCCGGACAGGGGGCCTACGAGCAGTACTTC	CAINSPGQGAYEQYF
TRBV19	TRBD1	TRBJ2-7	NA	TGTGCCAGTAGTACGCCGGGACAGGGGGTCTACGAGCAGTACTTC	CASSTPGQGVYEQYF
TRBV5-1	TRBD1	TRBJ2-2	NA	TGCGCCAGCAGCTTAGGGACAGCCCCGGACACCGGGGAGCTGTTTTTT	CASSLGTAPDTGELFF
TRBV13	TRBD2	TRBJ2-7	NA	TGTGCCAGCAGCTCACGCCGACTAGCGTACTACGAGCAGTACTTC	CASSSRRLAYYEQYF
TRBV4-2	NA	TRBJ2-7	NA	TGTGCCAGCAGCCAAGGGACTGAAACTTACGAGCAGTACTTC	CASSQGTETYEQYF
TRBV29-1	TRBD2	TRBJ2-7	NA	TGCAGCGTTCCGATGACTAGCGGGAGGACCCACGAGCAGTACTTC	CSVPMTSGRTHEQYF
TRBV4-1	TRBD1	TRBJ1-1	NA	TGCGCCAGCAGCCAAGAATGGGCGGGACAGAGGACGGTGATGATGAACACTGAAGCTTTCTTT	CASSQEWAGQRTVMMNTEAFF
TRBV10-3	NA	TRBJ2-3	NA	TGTGCCATCAGTGAGTTCAACACAGATACGCAGTATTTT	CAISEFNTDTQYF
TRBV5-1	NA	TRBJ2-2	NA	TGCGCCAGCAGCTTCCGGGCGGGCAGTCCCGGGGAGCTGTTTTTT	CASSFRAGSPGELFF
TRBV5-4	NA	TRBJ2-3	NA	TGTGCCAGCAGCTTGCCTCTAGGAGGGGCAGATACGCAGTATTTT	CASSLPLGGADTQYF
TRBV9	TRBD1	TRBJ2-3	NA	TGTGCCAGCAGCGTTCGCCGGGACAGGATAACAGATACGCAGTATTTT	CASSVRRDRITDTQYF
TRBV4-1	TRBD2	TRBJ2-7	NA	TGCGCCAGCAGCCTCGGGACTAGCGGGGGTTACGAGCAGTACTTC	CASSLGTSGGYEQYF